This T cell receptor beta chain was captured by sequencing in a study of neurological immune-mediated disorders. Study-level findings and limits: Private repertoires in all groups were suggested by the absence of shared CDR3 amino acid sequences among expanded clones across subjects.

The V and J ends lost 5 bases and 3 bases, in that order; junction bases with no gene match: 9. The CDR3 is 15 amino acids. From germline, CDR1 is DFQATT and CDR2 SNEGSKA (reference sequence). This clonotype has ten or more counts. Its antigen is undetermined. As for the cDNA, it was generated by 5'RACE with 10-nucleotide random UMIs. Per sequencing run, 15-18 subjects together gave over 160 million TCR-beta sequences. TCRdb independently ran MiXCR on the 5' RACE reads; one entry per CDR3 protein. The top ten clones hold roughly 1.1% of a sample with almost 85,000 distinct CDR3 sequences, approximately 2.4% of them seen once.

Specimen: PBMCs. The rearrangement joins TRBV20-1 to TRBJ2-1, with TRBD2 matching 8 bases. This TCR derives from a woman in her 30s with multiple sclerosis. The CDR3 DNA follows: TGCAGTGCTGAGCGGGGGACTAGGCTCTACAATGAGCAGTTCTTC. As protein: CSAERGTRLYNEQFF.